These T cell receptor beta chains were read from a single sample in a study of blood T cell repertoires in COVID-19. Only in-frame clones appear in the TCRdb table, and some are missing; sequencing was by immunoSEQ multiplex PCR. The repertoire consists of roughly 250,000 clones, with about 88% occurring once and the leading ten covering around 1.6%. The specimen was PBMCs or T cells enriched from blood (not recorded which). All receptors derive from a woman aged 50 to 60 who had recovered from COVID-19. CDR3s include the opening cysteine and the closing phenylalanine or tryptophan. The D gene is left open where the match is weak. Not all rows give a size; the values are once, few, many and, for expanded clones, a class.

.	TRBV3-1/TRBV3-2	.	TRBJ1-5	CASSQVVLGGNQPQHF	TGTGCCAGCAGCCAAGTGGTATTGGGAGGCAATCAGCCCCAGCATTTT
TRBD1	TRBV27	.	TRBJ1-4	CASSPGQARKKLFF	TGTGCCAGCAGTCCGGGACAGGCGAGGAAAAAACTGTTTTTT
TRBD2	TRBV15	.	TRBJ2-3	CATSRFSGSGADTQYF	TGTGCCACCAGCAGATTTAGCGGGAGCGGGGCAGATACGCAGTATTTT
.	TRBV19	.	TRBJ2-1	CASREGGATSSYNEQFF	TGTGCCAGTAGAGAGGGAGGCGCTACGAGCTCCTACAATGAGCAGTTCTTC
.	TRBV10-2	.	TRBJ1-3	CASSESSLGNTIYF	TGCGCCAGCAGTGAGTCCTCCCTTGGAAACACCATATATTTT
TRBD1	TRBV18	.	TRBJ1-4	CASSPGQESEKLFF	TGTGCCAGCTCACCTGGACAGGAGAGTGAAAAACTGTTTTTT
.	TRBV18	once	TRBJ2-1	CASSPQGPGYNEQFF	TGTGCCAGCTCACCACAGGGGCCAGGATACAATGAGCAGTTCTTC
.	TRBV11-2	.	TRBJ2-1	CASSPQGGYNEQFF	TGTGCCAGCAGCCCGCAGGGTGGGTACAATGAGCAGTTCTTC
.	TRBV7-2	.	TRBJ1-2	CASSKRTENYGYTF	TGTGCCAGCAGCAAACGGACTGAGAACTATGGCTACACCTTC
TRBD2	TRBV7-9	.	TRBJ2-1	CASGPSGIYSYNEQFF	TGTGCCAGCGGGCCTAGCGGGATCTACTCCTACAATGAGCAGTTCTTC
TRBD1	TRBV5-4	.	TRBJ2-1	CASRRDRGTYNEQFF	TGTGCCAGCAGGAGGGACAGGGGGACCTACAATGAGCAGTTCTTC
.	TRBV19	once	TRBJ2-1	CASNRLGSSYNEQFF	TGTGCCAGTAACCGACTAGGGAGCTCCTACAATGAGCAGTTCTTC
.	TRBV19	.	TRBJ2-7	CASRRAGRYEQYF	TGTGCCAGTAGGCGGGCGGGTAGGTACGAGCAGTACTTC
TRBD2	TRBV4-3	.	TRBJ2-7	CASSQGHSGPSYEQYF	TGCGCCAGCAGCCAAGGCCATAGCGGGCCCTCCTACGAGCAGTACTTC
TRBD2	TRBV5-1	.	TRBJ2-7	CASSLTAGGRYEQYF	TGCGCCAGCAGCTTAACAGCGGGAGGGCGGTACGAGCAGTACTTC
TRBD1	TRBV19	.	TRBJ1-2	CASSMYGTVPPEDGYTF	TGTGCCAGTAGTATGTACGGGACAGTGCCTCCTGAGGATGGCTACACCTTC
.	TRBV28	.	TRBJ1-1	CASSLWGNSRTEAFF	TGTGCCAGCAGTTTATGGGGCAACAGCCGAACTGAAGCTTTCTTT
.	TRBV28	.	TRBJ1-1	CASSYPGETEAFF	TGTGCCAGCAGTTATCCGGGGGAGACTGAAGCTTTCTTT
.	TRBV6-1	.	TRBJ1-6	CASSEAGYNSPLHF	TGTGCCAGCAGTGAGGCCGGGTATAATTCACCCCTCCACTTT
.	TRBV18	.	TRBJ2-1	CASSSDRSSYNEQFF	TGTGCCAGCTCATCAGACAGGAGCTCCTACAATGAGCAGTTCTTC
TRBD2	TRBV28	few	TRBJ2-1	CASRTPWASGTYNEQFF	TGTGCCAGCAGGACCCCCTGGGCTAGCGGAACCTACAATGAGCAGTTCTTC
.	TRBV19	few	TRBJ1-4	CASSFWASPEGEKLFF	TGTGCCAGTAGTTTTTGGGCAAGCCCGGAGGGTGAAAAACTGTTTTTT
TRBD1	TRBV18	.	TRBJ2-7	CASSRNRGDEQYF	TGTGCCAGCTCACGTAACAGGGGGGACGAGCAGTACTTC
.	TRBV18	.	TRBJ2-3	CASSPKARSTDTQYF	TGTGCCAGCTCACCAAAGGCTAGGAGCACAGATACGCAGTATTTT
TRBD2	TRBV29-1	once	TRBJ2-2	CSGRAGGSFGELFF	TGCAGCGGAAGAGCGGGAGGGTCTTTCGGGGAGCTGTTTTTT
.	TRBV5-6	.	TRBJ2-5	CASSKFKAETEETQYF	TGTGCCAGCAGCAAGTTTAAGGCAGAAACAGAAGAGACCCAGTACTTC
TRBD1	TRBV29-1	.	TRBJ1-2	CSVDGQVDRYGYTF	TGCAGCGTCGACGGACAGGTCGATAGGTATGGCTACACCTTC
TRBD2	TRBV7-3	.	TRBJ2-1	CASRLAGRGGNEQFF	TGTGCCAGCAGGCTAGCGGGAAGAGGCGGCAATGAGCAGTTCTTC
.	TRBV5-1	.	TRBJ2-7	CASSPLPLRPEPYEQYF	TGCGCCAGCAGCCCCCTTCCCCTGCGGCCGGAACCTTACGAGCAGTACTTC
.	TRBV18	.	TRBJ2-3	CASGTEDTQYF	TGTGCCAGCGGGACTGAAGATACGCAGTATTTT
TRBD2	TRBV5-4	.	TRBJ2-1	CASSLGGLAGKNEQFF	TGTGCCAGCAGCTTGGGTGGACTAGCGGGAAAGAATGAGCAGTTCTTC
.	TRBV28	.	TRBJ1-2	CASSSGRTALSYGYTF	TGTGCCAGCAGTTCAGGCCGGACAGCACTTAGCTATGGCTACACCTTC
.	TRBV11-2	.	TRBJ2-7	CASSYRGAGEQYF	TGTGCCAGCAGCTACAGGGGAGCGGGCGAGCAGTACTTC
.	TRBV19	.	TRBJ2-1	CASSIGWASYNEQFF	TGTGCCAGTAGTATAGGGTGGGCCTCCTACAATGAGCAGTTCTTC
.	TRBV3-1/TRBV3-2	once	TRBJ2-7	CASSQAWRASYEQYF	TGTGCCAGCAGCCAAGCGTGGAGGGCCTCCTACGAGCAGTACTTC
.	TRBV28	.	TRBJ1-1	CASSFIWGRAFF	TGTGCCAGCAGTTTTATTTGGGGGCGGGCTTTCTTT
.	TRBV12-3/TRBV12-4	.	TRBJ1-1	CASSQGIRTEAFF	TGTGCCAGCAGTCAGGGGATCCGCACTGAAGCTTTCTTT
TRBD2	TRBV27	.	TRBJ2-1	CASSPGLVSYNEQFF	TGTGCCAGCAGCCCGGGACTAGTCTCCTACAATGAGCAGTTCTTC